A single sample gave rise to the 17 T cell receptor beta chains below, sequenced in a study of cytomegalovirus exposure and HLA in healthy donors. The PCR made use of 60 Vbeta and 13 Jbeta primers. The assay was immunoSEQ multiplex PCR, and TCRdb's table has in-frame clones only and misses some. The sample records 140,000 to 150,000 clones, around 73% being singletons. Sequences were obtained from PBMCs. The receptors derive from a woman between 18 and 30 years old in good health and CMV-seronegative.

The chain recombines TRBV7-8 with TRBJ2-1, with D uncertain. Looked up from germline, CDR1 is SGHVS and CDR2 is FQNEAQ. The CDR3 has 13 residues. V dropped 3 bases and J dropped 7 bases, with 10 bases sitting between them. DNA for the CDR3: TGTGCCAGCAGCTTCGGTCCCCGGAATGAGCAGTTCTTC. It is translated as CASSFGPRNEQFF. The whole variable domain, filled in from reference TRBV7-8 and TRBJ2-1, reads GAGVSQSPRYKVAKRGQDVALRCDPISGHVSLFWYQQALGQGPEFLTYFQNEAQLDKSGLPSDRFFAERPEGSVSTLKIQRTQQEDSAVYLCASSFGPRNEQFFGPGTRLTVL.

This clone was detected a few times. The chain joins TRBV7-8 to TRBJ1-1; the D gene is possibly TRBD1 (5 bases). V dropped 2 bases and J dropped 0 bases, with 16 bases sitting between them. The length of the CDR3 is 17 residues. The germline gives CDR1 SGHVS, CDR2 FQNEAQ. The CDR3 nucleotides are TGTGCCAGCAGCTTAATGGGGGGGAGCCACCTGAACACTGAAGCTTTCTTT. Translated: CASSLMGGSHLNTEAFF.

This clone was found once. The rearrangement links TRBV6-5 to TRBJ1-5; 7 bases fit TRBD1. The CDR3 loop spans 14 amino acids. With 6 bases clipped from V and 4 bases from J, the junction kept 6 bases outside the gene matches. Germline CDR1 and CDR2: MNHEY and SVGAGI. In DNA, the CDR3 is TGTGCCAGCAGCCGCCCGGGACAGAATCAGCCCCAGCATTTT. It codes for CASSRPGQNQPQHF.

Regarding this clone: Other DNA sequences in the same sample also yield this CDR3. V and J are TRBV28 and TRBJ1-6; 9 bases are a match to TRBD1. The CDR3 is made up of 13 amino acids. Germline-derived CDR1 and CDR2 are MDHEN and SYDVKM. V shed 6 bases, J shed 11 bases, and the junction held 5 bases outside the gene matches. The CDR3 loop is CASRGQGGAPLHF. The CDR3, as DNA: TGTGCCAGCAGGGGACAGGGAGGAGCACCCCTCCACTTT.

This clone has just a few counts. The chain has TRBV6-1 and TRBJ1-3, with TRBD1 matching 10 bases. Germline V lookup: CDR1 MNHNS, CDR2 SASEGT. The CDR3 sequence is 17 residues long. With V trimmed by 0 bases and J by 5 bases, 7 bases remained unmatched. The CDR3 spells CASSEAYGTGVRNTIYF. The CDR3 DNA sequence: TGTGCCAGCAGTGAAGCTTACGGGACAGGGGTTAGAAACACCATATATTTT.

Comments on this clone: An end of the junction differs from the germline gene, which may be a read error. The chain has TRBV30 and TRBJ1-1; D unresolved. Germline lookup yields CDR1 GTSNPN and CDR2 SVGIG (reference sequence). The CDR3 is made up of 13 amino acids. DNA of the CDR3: TGTGCCTTGAGTGTATTCATGAACACTGAAGCTTTCTTT. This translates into CALSVFMNTEAFF.

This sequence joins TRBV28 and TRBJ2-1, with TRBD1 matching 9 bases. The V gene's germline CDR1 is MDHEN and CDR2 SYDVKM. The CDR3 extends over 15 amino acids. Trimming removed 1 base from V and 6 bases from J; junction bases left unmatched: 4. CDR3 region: CASSLYSGQGNEQFF. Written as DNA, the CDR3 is TGTGCCAGCAGTTTATATTCGGGACAGGGCAATGAGCAGTTCTTC. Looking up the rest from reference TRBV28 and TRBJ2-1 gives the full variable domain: DVKVTQSSRYLVKRTGEKVFLECVQDMDHENMFWYRQDPGLGLRLIYFSYDVKMKEKGDIPEGYSVSREKKERFSLILESASTNQTSMYLCASSLYSGQGNEQFFGPGTRLTVL.

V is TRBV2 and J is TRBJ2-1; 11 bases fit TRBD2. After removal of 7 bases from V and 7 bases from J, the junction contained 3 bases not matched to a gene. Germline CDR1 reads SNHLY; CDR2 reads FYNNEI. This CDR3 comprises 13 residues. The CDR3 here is CASMRTSGNEQFF. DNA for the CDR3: TGTGCCAGCATGAGGACTAGCGGGAATGAGCAGTTCTTC.

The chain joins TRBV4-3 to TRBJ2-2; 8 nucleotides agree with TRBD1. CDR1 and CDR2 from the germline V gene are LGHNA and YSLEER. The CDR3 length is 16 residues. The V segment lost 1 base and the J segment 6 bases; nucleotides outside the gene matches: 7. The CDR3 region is CASSQGQGAWSGELFF. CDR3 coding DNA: TGCGCCAGCAGCCAAGGCCAGGGGGCCTGGTCCGGGGAGCTGTTTTTT.

The CDR3 DNA follows: TGTGCCAGCAGCTTGGGAGGGGTCCTGACTTTC. Translation gives CASSLGGVLTF. The V call is TRBV5-6, the J call TRBJ2-6; D may be TRBD2 (5 bases). V was trimmed by 0 bases and J by 13 bases, leaving 5 bases between them. Germline V lookup: CDR1 SGHDT, CDR2 YYEEEE. The CDR3 extends over 11 amino acids.

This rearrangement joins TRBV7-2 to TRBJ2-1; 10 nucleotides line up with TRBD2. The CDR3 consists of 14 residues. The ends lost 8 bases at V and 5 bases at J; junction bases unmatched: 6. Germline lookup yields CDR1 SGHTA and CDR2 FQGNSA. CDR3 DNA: TGTGCCAGCGGATCTAGCGGGGGTAACAATGAGCAGTTCTTC. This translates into CASGSSGGNNEQFF.

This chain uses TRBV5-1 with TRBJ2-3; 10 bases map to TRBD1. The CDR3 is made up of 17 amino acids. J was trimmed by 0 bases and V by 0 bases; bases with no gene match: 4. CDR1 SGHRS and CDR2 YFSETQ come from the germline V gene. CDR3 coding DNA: TGCGCCAGCAGCTTGGGGCGACAGGGGGCGAGCACAGATACGCAGTATTTT. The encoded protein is CASSLGRQGASTDTQYF.

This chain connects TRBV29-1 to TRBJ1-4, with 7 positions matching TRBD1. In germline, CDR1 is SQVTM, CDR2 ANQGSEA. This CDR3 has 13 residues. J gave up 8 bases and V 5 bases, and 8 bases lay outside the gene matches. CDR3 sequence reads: CSVTTGWGEKLFF. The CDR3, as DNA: TGCAGCGTTACGACAGGGTGGGGCGAAAAACTGTTTTTT.

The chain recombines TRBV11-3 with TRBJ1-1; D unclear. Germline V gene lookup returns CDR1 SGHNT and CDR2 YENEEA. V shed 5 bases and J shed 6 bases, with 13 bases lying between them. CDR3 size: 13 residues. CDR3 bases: TGTGCCAGCAGCCTAGGGCGGATACCTGAAGCTTTCTTT. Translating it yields CASSLGRIPEAFF. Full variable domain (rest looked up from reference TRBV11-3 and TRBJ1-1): EAGVVQSPRYKIIEKKQPVAFWCNPISGHNTLYWYLQNLGQGPELLIRYENEEAVDDSQLPKDRFSAERLKGVDSTLKIQPAELGDSAVYLCASSLGRIPEAFFGQGTRLTVV.

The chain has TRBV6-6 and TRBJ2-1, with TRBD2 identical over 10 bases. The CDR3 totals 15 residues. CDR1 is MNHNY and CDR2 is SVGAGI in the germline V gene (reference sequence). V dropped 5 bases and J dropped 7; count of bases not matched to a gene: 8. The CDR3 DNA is TGTGCCAGCAGTGCTACTAGCGGGGTGGGGAATGAGCAGTTCTTC. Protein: CASSATSGVGNEQFF.

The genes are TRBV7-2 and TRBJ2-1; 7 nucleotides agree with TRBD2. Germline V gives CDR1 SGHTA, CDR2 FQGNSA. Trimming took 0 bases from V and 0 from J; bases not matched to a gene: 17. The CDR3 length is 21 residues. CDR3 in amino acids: CASSLANYPTLLASSYNEQFF. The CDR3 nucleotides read TGTGCCAGCAGCTTAGCGAATTACCCCACCCTACTAGCGAGCTCCTACAATGAGCAGTTCTTC.

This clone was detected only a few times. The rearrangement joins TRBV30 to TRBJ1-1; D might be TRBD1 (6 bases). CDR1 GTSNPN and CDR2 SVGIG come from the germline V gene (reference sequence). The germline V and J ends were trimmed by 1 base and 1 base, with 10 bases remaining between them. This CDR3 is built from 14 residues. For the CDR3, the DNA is TGTGCCTGGAGTGCTGACAGGACGAACACTGAAGCTTTCTTT. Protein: CAWSADRTNTEAFF.